The 22 T cell receptor beta chains below all came from one sample that was sequenced in a study of OX40 agonist ivuxolimab in advanced cancers. Clones were read by immunoSEQ multiplex PCR, and TCRdb kept only the in-frame ones, dropping some. Among some 96,000 clones listed, 85% to 95% were seen once. The source was CD4+ or CD8+ T cells sorted from blood, collected in a trial of the OX40 agonist ivuxolimab. All receptors come from an adult with an advanced solid tumor such as melanoma, head and neck, liver or kidney cancer.

This chain uses TRBV5-4 with TRBJ2-7; no clear D. This CDR3 contains 13 residues. Trimming pared 0 bases from V and 8 bases from J, leaving 12 bases between. The germline CDR1 and CDR2 sequences are SGHNT and YYREEE (reference sequence). The CDR3 bases are TGTGCCAGCAGCTTGGATCAGGTTCAGCAGCAGTACTTC. Translating gives CASSLDQVQQQYF.

V gene TRBV9 combines with J gene TRBJ2-6; 9 bases agree with TRBD1. V gave up 6 bases and J gave up 0 bases; unmatched junction bases: 7. Germline-derived CDR1 and CDR2 are SGDLS and YYNGEE. The CDR3 runs 17 residues. CDR3 residues: CASTPGQGASGANVLTF. The DNA of the CDR3 is TGTGCCAGCACCCCGGGACAGGGCGCCTCTGGGGCCAACGTCCTGACTTTC.

V is TRBV29-1 and J is TRBJ2-3; D remains ambiguous. The length of the CDR3 is 12 residues. The V gene lost 4 bases and the J gene lost 4 bases, with 9 bases spanning the gap. Germline-derived CDR1 and CDR2 are SQVTM and ANQGSEA. This chain's CDR3 is CSVGSWADTQYF. The CDR3 DNA reads TGCAGCGTTGGATCCTGGGCAGATACGCAGTATTTT.

This rearrangement joins TRBV28 to TRBJ2-7; D assignment may be TRBD1 or TRBD2 (5 bases each). Deletions cut 10 bases from V and 7 bases from J, with 17 bases between. Germline assignment: CDR1 MDHEN and CDR2 SYDVKM. This CDR3 is 12 amino acids long. The CDR3, as DNA: TGTGCCACATCAAGCCGGGGCTGGGAGCAGTACTTC. Protein: CATSSRGWEQYF. The full variable domain, in which reference TRBV28 and TRBJ2-7 provide the parts outside the CDR3, is DVKVTQSSRYLVKRTGEKVFLECVQDMDHENMFWYRQDPGLGLRLIYFSYDVKMKEKGDIPEGYSVSREKKERFSLILESASTNQTSMYLCATSSRGWEQYFGPGTRLTVT.

The chain couples TRBV28 to TRBJ2-2, with 8 bases identical to TRBD1. With V trimmed by 10 bases and J by 1 base, 5 bases remained unmatched. There are 14 residues in the CDR3. CDR1 is MDHEN and CDR2 is SYDVKM in the germline V gene. The CDR3 loop reads CATKGTGNTGELFF. The CDR3 coding sequence is TGTGCCACCAAGGGGACAGGGAACACCGGGGAGCTGTTTTTT.

This clone was detected a few times. The chain couples TRBV18 to TRBJ1-5, with D tentatively TRBD1 (5 bases). The germline CDR1 and CDR2 sequences are KGHSH and LQKENI. The length of the CDR3 is 13 residues. V was pared by 9 bases and J by 3 bases, with 12 bases between. Written as DNA, the CDR3 is TGTGCCAGTACTGACAGTAACAATCAGCCCCAGCATTTT. It encodes CASTDSNNQPQHF.

The chain joins TRBV18 to TRBJ2-5; D may be TRBD2 (6 bases). The CDR3 is 16 amino acids. V lost 6 bases and J 1 base, leaving 18 bases between the germline ends. Germline loops: CDR1 KGHSH, CDR2 LQKENI. CDR3 amino acids: CASSPKGLGLQETQYF. CDR3 in DNA: TGTGCCAGCTCCCCCAAGGGTTTGGGACTCCAAGAGACCCAGTACTTC.

The chain recombines TRBV30 with TRBJ1-1; D is ambiguous. CDR1 is GTSNPN and CDR2 is SVGIG in the germline V gene (reference sequence). The CDR3 spans 11 residues. DNA for the CDR3: TGTGCGGGCCACCGGAACACTGAAGCTTTCTTT. It encodes CAGHRNTEAFF.

The chain is built from TRBV7-9 and TRBJ2-1; D gene unclear. CDR1 and CDR2 (germline): SEHNR, FQNEAQ (reference sequence). The CDR3 runs 15 residues. Trimming shortened V by 8 bases and J by 0 bases, and 14 bases separated the two germline ends. The CDR3 nucleotides read TGTGCCAGCGTTGCGGACCTACTCTCCTACAATGAGCAGTTCTTC. Translating it yields CASVADLLSYNEQFF.

CDR3 DNA sequence: TGTGCCAGCCTCCCCCGGACAGGGGGCGTTGGAAACACCATATATTTT. Its translation is CASLPRTGGVGNTIYF. V gene TRBV6-4 combines with J gene TRBJ1-3, with 11 bases aligning to TRBD1. Per the germline V gene, CDR1 is MRHNA and CDR2 is SNTAGT. The junction had 9 bases not matched to a gene; V was cut back by 8 bases and J by 3 bases. This CDR3 spans 16 amino acids.

CDR3 in amino acids: CASSRGLALGNEQFF. Written as DNA, the CDR3 is TGCGCCAGCAGCAGGGGACTAGCCTTAGGGAATGAGCAGTTCTTC. The V and J genes are TRBV5-1 and TRBJ2-1; 9 bases line up with TRBD2. The trim removed 4 bases at V and 7 bases at J, leaving 9 bases unmatched. This CDR3 spans 15 amino acids. Germline V gene lookup returns CDR1 SGHRS and CDR2 YFSETQ. Filled out from reference TRBV5-1 and TRBJ2-1, the complete variable domain reads KAGVTQTPRYLIKTRGQQVTLSCSPISGHRSVSWYQQTPGQGLQFLFEYFSETQRNKGNFPGRFSGRQFSNSRSEMNVSTLELGDSALYLCASSRGLALGNEQFFGPGTRLTVL.

There are a few counts of this clone. This chain connects TRBV9 to TRBJ2-1, with unresolved D. The CDR3 length is 13 residues. The germline V gene encodes CDR1 SGDLS and CDR2 YYNGEE. V dropped 3 bases and J dropped 9 bases, with 13 bases sitting between them. The CDR3 DNA reads TGTGCCAGCAGCGCGAGGATGACCGGTGAGCAGTTCTTC. It yields the protein CASSARMTGEQFF.

The genes are TRBV11-2 and TRBJ2-2; possibly TRBD1 for D (5 bases). CDR3 length: 15 residues. Trimming left V 3 bases short and J 6 bases short, with 14 bases between. Germline V gives CDR1 SGHAT, CDR2 FQNNGV. The CDR3 DNA sequence: TGTGCCAGCAGCTTGGAAGGGGCATCAGCCGGGGAGCTGTTTTTT. As protein: CASSLEGASAGELFF.

The rearrangement joins TRBV9 to TRBJ1-1; D is possibly TRBD1 (5 bases). The CDR3 runs 12 residues. CDR1 and CDR2 (germline): SGDLS, YYNGEE. V gave up 0 bases and J gave up 8 bases, with 8 bases separating them. The CDR3 DNA follows: TGTGCCAGCAGCGTAGAAAGGGGAGAAGCTTTCTTT. Protein sequence: CASSVERGEAFF.

The V call is TRBV28, the J call TRBJ1-1; the match to TRBD1 covers 9 bases. Germline-derived CDR1 and CDR2 are MDHEN and SYDVKM. The CDR3 consists of 14 residues. V shed 10 bases and J 3 bases; nucleotides not matched to a gene: 9. CDR3 coding DNA: TGTGCCACGCGCGGAGGGACAGGGTACACTGAAGCTTTCTTT. It encodes CATRGGTGYTEAFF.

The rearrangement uses TRBV5-6 and TRBJ1-3; 7 positions match TRBD1. Per germline, CDR1 SGHDT and CDR2 YYEEEE. With 0 bases clipped from V and 2 bases from J, the junction kept 8 bases outside the gene matches. The CDR3 consists of 17 residues. The chain's CDR3 is CASSLVEGAGAGNTIYF. In nucleotides, the CDR3 is TGTGCCAGCAGCTTGGTAGAGGGGGCAGGAGCTGGAAACACCATATATTTT.

V is TRBV5-1 and J is TRBJ2-7; D is undetermined. V lost 2 bases to trimming and J lost 2 bases, with 14 bases between them. CDR3 size: 15 residues. Germline V gene sequence: CDR1 SGHRS, CDR2 YFSETQ. The CDR3 loop reads CASSFGGRPPYEQYF. CDR3 coding DNA: TGCGCCAGCAGCTTTGGCGGTAGGCCCCCCTACGAGCAGTACTTC.

The CDR3 region has the DNA TGTGCCAGTAGTATTAGTGGGGAAAAACTGTTTTTT. It translates to CASSISGEKLFF. The chain employs TRBV19 and TRBJ1-4; D uncertain. The length of the CDR3 is 12 residues. The germline gives CDR1 LNHDA, CDR2 SQIVND (reference sequence). Trimming shortened V by 3 bases and J by 8 bases, and 7 bases separated the two germline ends.

The V call is TRBV2, the J call TRBJ2-7; D remains unclear. V was cut by 9 bases and J by 4 bases, with 10 bases left in between. Germline lookup yields CDR1 SNHLY and CDR2 FYNNEI. This CDR3 is built from 11 residues. This chain's CDR3 is CASTTLYEQYF. The CDR3 DNA is TGTGCCAGTACTACATTGTACGAGCAGTACTTC. Combining the CDR3 with reference TRBV2 and TRBJ2-7 gives the whole variable domain EPEVTQTPSHQVTQMGQEVILRCVPISNHLYFYWYRQILGQKVEFLVSFYNNEISEKSEIFDDQFSVERPDGSNFTLKIRSTKLEDSAMYFCASTTLYEQYFGPGTRLTVT.

J is TRBJ2-3 and V is TRBV6-1; D uncertain. Per germline, CDR1 MNHNS and CDR2 SASEGT. Between the trimmed V and J ends, which lost 1 base and 7 bases, there was a span of 9 bases. This CDR3 spans 13 amino acids. DNA of the CDR3: TGTGCCAGCAGTGAAGACCAAAAAAATACGCAGTATTTT. Its protein is CASSEDQKNTQYF.

The count of this clone is one. This rearrangement joins TRBV6-6 to TRBJ1-5; D perhaps matches TRBD1 (6 bases). The CDR3 has 14 residues. Between the trimmed V and J ends, which lost 2 bases and 7 bases, there was a span of 12 bases. In germline, CDR1 is MNHNY, CDR2 SVGAGI (reference sequence). CDR3 nucleotide sequence: TGTGCCAGCAGTTACCCACAGGGCGGACAGCCCCAGCATTTT. This codes for CASSYPQGGQPQHF.

The genes are TRBV15 and TRBJ2-7; maybe TRBD1 (6 bases). CDR3 length: 15 amino acids. Per germline, CDR1 LNHNV and CDR2 YYDKDF (reference sequence). V lost 4 bases, J lost 0 bases, and 13 bases lay in between. The CDR3 DNA reads TGTGCCACCAGCACTCCTATGGGGGCCTCCTACGAGCAGTACTTC. This codes for CATSTPMGASYEQYF.